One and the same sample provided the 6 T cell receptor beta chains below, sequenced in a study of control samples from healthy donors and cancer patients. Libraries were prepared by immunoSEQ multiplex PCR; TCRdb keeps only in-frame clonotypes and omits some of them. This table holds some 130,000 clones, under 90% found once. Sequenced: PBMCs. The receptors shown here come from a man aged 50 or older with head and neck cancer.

The chain's CDR3 is CASSYSSGLTYGYTF. CDR3 nucleotides: TGTGCCAGCAGTTACTCGAGTGGGTTAACATATGGCTACACCTTC. V is TRBV6-5 and J is TRBJ1-2; D is uncertain. Germline V gene sequence: CDR1 MNHEY, CDR2 SVGAGI. Trimming took off 0 bases at V and 5 bases at J, with 13 bases between the two ends. This CDR3 has 15 amino acids.

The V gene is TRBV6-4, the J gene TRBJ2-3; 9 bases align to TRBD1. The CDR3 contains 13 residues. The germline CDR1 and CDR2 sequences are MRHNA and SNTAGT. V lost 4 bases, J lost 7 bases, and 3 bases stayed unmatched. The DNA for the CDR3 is TGTGCCAGCAGTGTCGACAGGGGGAATACGCAGTATTTT. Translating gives CASSVDRGNTQYF.

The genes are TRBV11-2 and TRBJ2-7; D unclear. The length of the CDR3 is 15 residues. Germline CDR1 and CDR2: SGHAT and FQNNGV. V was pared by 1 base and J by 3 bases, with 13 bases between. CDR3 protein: CASSLAWLEYYEQYF. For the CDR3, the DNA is TGTGCCAGCAGCTTAGCATGGCTAGAATACTACGAGCAGTACTTC. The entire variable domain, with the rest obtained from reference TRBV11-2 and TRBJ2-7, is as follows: EAGVAQSPRYKIIEKRQSVAFWCNPISGHATLYWYQQILGQGPKLLIQFQNNGVVDDSQLPKDRFSAERLKGVDSTLKIQPAKLEDSAVYLCASSLAWLEYYEQYFGPGTRLTVT.

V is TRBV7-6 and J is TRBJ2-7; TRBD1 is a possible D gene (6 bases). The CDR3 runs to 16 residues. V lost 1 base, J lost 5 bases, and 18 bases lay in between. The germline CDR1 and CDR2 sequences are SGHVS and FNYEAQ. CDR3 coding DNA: TGTGCCAGCAGCTTAGACGCCGGGACAACAATAAACGAGCAGTACTTC. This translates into CASSLDAGTTINEQYF. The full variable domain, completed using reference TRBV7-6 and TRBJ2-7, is GAGVSQSPRYKVTKRGQDVALRCDPISGHVSLYWYRQALGQGPEFLTYFNYEAQQDKSGLPNDRFSAERPEGSISTLTIQRTEQRDSAMYRCASSLDAGTTINEQYFGPGTRLTVT.

The CDR3 loop is CASSVGGGNTGELFF. Here the CDR3 DNA reads TGTGCCAGCAGCGTTGGCGGGGGTAACACCGGGGAGCTGTTTTTT. This chain uses TRBV7-7 with TRBJ2-2; 7 nucleotides match TRBD2. The V gene's germline CDR1 is SSHAT and CDR2 FNYEAQ (reference sequence). J was trimmed by 2 bases and V by 5 bases; bases with no gene match: 5. This CDR3 comprises 15 residues.

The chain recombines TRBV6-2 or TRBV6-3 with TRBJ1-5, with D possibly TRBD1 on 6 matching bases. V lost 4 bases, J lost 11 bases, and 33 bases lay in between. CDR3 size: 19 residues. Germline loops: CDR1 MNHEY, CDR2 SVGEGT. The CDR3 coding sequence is TGTGCCAGCAGTTTAAACAGGGAAGCGCGAGAGTGGCTAAGTGATGCCCAGCATTTT. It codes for CASSLNREAREWLSDAQHF.